Described below is a single T cell receptor beta chain sequence and its context. Trimming left V 5 bases short and J 0 bases short, with 16 bases between. Germline V gives CDR1 MNHEY, CDR2 SMNVEV (reference sequence). The CDR3 runs to 17 residues. This sample was included in a study of glioma-infiltrating T cells after dendritic cell vaccination. Study overall: Patients had newly diagnosed or recurrent glioblastoma and received dendritic cell vaccines.

Libraries were prepared by immunoSEQ multiplex PCR; TCRdb keeps only in-frame clonotypes and omits some of them. The sample lists 85,000 to 110,000 clones; 81% were seen once. The specimen comprised blood, sampled before dendritic cell vaccination. This rearrangement joins TRBV27 to TRBJ1-4; tentatively, D is TRBD1 (5 bases). This clonotype was sampled from a human donor with glioblastoma. CDR3 amino acids: CASSPGGWDATNEKLFF. For the CDR3, the DNA is TGTGCCAGCAGTCCGGGAGGGTGGGACGCAACTAATGAAAAACTGTTTTTT.